These 29 T cell receptor beta chains were all obtained from the same sample, sequenced in a study of blood T cell repertoires in COVID-19. The assay was immunoSEQ multiplex PCR, and TCRdb's table has in-frame clones only and misses some. The table shows 250,000 to 350,000 clones, with around nine tenths occurring only once. Sequencing was carried out using PBMCs or T cells enriched from blood (not recorded which). The receptor source for this set is a woman between 55 and 75 years old in a cohort exposed to, infected with or recovered from COVID-19 (not recorded which).

V usage is TRBV27 and J usage is TRBJ2-4; no clear D gene. CDR3 size: 17 residues. Germline-derived CDR1 and CDR2 are MNHEY and SMNVEV (reference sequence). V was pared by 1 base and J by 0 bases, with 13 bases between. CDR3 nucleotide sequence: TGTGCCAGCAGTTTATATTGGCCACAATTAGCCAAAAACATTCAGTACTTC. Translation gives CASSLYWPQLAKNIQYF.

V and J are TRBV5-4 and TRBJ2-7, with a tentative D call TRBD1 (5 bases). The V gene lost 0 bases and the J gene lost 7 bases, with 11 bases spanning the gap. CDR3 length: 13 residues. The V gene's germline CDR1 is SGHNT and CDR2 YYREEE (reference sequence). The CDR3 nucleotides read TGTGCCAGCAGCTTGGGTCAGGGTCGGGAGCAGTACTTC. Translation: CASSLGQGREQYF.

V gene TRBV6-5 combines with J gene TRBJ2-5; weak D call: TRBD1 (6 bases). Germline assignment: CDR1 MNHEY and CDR2 SVGAGI. The germline V and J ends were trimmed by 5 bases and 2 bases, with 15 bases remaining between them. CDR3 size: 15 residues. CDR3: CASSPGEFGQETQYF. CDR3 coding DNA: TGTGCCAGCAGTCCAGGGGAGTTCGGACAAGAGACCCAGTACTTC.

The V call is TRBV28, the J call TRBJ2-5, with TRBD1 identical over 8 bases. This CDR3 is built from 14 residues. CDR1 is MDHEN, CDR2 SYDVKM, per germline. J lost 4 bases, V lost 10 bases, and 11 bases had no gene match. Written as DNA, the CDR3 is TGTGCCACCCACGACAGGGGAGATCGAGAGACCCAGTACTTC. The encoded protein is CATHDRGDRETQYF.

V is TRBV5-6 and J is TRBJ2-5; no firm D call. V was shortened by 1 base and J by 5 bases, with 9 bases between the two germline ends. This CDR3 is built from 13 residues. Germline loops: CDR1 SGHDT, CDR2 YYEEEE. The CDR3 DNA is TGTGCCAGCAGCTTGCGTACGGTGGAGACCCAGTACTTC. This codes for CASSLRTVETQYF.

This sequence joins TRBV6-4 and TRBJ1-5; TRBD1 matches 7 bases. The CDR3 has 15 amino acids. The V segment lost 3 bases and the J segment 7 bases; nucleotides outside the gene matches: 9. Looked up from germline, CDR1 is MRHNA and CDR2 is SNTAGT. CDR3 coding DNA: TGTGCCAGCAGTGAAGAAGGGGGCTGGGGGCAGCCCCAGCATTTT. Encoded protein: CASSEEGGWGQPQHF.

About this clone: Other nucleotide sequences in the sample specify the same CDR3. J is TRBJ1-1 and V is TRBV18; the D is unclear. This CDR3 is built from 13 residues. V was clipped by 6 bases and J by 1 base, with 9 bases between them. Per the germline V gene, CDR1 is KGHSH and CDR2 is LQKENI. CDR3 protein: CASSPRQNTEAFF. The CDR3 nucleotides are TGTGCCAGCTCGCCGCGACAGAACACTGAAGCTTTCTTT.

This sequence joins TRBV28 and TRBJ1-2; possible D gene TRBD1, 5 bases. There are 14 residues in the CDR3. Trimming removed 6 bases from V and 7 bases from J, with 18 bases in between. Germline V gene data show CDR1 as MDHEN and CDR2 as SYDVKM. The DNA of the CDR3 is TGTGCCAGCAGCCGGAGGGGTATGAGTGTTGGCTACACCTTC. Translated: CASSRRGMSVGYTF.

The chain couples TRBV28 to TRBJ2-2; the D gene is possibly TRBD1 (6 bases). This CDR3 is 14 amino acids long. With 5 bases removed from V and 6 bases from J, the gap between germline ends came to 13 bases. Germline loops: CDR1 MDHEN, CDR2 SYDVKM. The CDR3 DNA follows: TGTGCCAGCAGTATCGAACAGGGATCCGGGGAGCTGTTTTTT. Its translation is CASSIEQGSGELFF.

The V gene is TRBV4-1, the J gene TRBJ2-1, with TRBD2 matching 8 bases. This CDR3 has 14 residues. The germline V gene encodes CDR1 MGHRA and CDR2 YSYEKL. V was pared by 6 bases and J by 4 bases, with 5 bases of the junction left unmatched. The CDR3: CASRTLAGYNEQFF. In nucleotides, the CDR3 is TGCGCCAGCAGGACATTAGCGGGGTACAATGAGCAGTTCTTC.

V gene TRBV2 combines with J gene TRBJ2-1; no definite D call. Looked up from germline, CDR1 is SNHLY and CDR2 is FYNNEI. Trimming removed 6 bases at V and 6 bases at J, with 6 bases between. The CDR3 consists of 11 residues. The CDR3 loop reads CASRTTNEQFF. CDR3 bases: TGTGCCAGCAGGACAACCAATGAGCAGTTCTTC.

This clone was counted a few times. The rearrangement joins TRBV24-1 to TRBJ2-7; 14 positions agree with TRBD2. The junction had 8 bases not matched to a gene; V was cut back by 9 bases and J by 5 bases. The CDR3 spans 15 residues. Germline values: CDR1 KGHDR, CDR2 SFDVKD. The CDR3 DNA is TGTGCCACCCGACTAGCGGGAGGGCCGGCTCACGAGCAGTACTTC. Its translation: CATRLAGGPAHEQYF.

The chain has TRBV5-1 and TRBJ1-1, with 8 bases lining up with TRBD1. Germline values: CDR1 SGHRS, CDR2 YFSETQ. This CDR3 has 14 amino acids. The V segment lost 3 bases and the J segment 4 bases; nucleotides outside the gene matches: 5. CDR3 in amino acids: CASSWAGGVTEAFF. The CDR3 DNA sequence: TGCGCCAGCAGCTGGGCAGGGGGCGTCACTGAAGCTTTCTTT.

This clone appeared a single time. CDR3 bases: TGTGCCAGCAGTTCTTTTAAGACAGGCCATGCAACTAATGAAAAACTGTTTTTT. Its protein is CASSSFKTGHATNEKLFF. The chain combines TRBV28 with TRBJ1-4, with D possibly matching TRBD1 (6 bases). Germline V gene lookup returns CDR1 MDHEN and CDR2 SYDVKM. This CDR3 is 18 amino acids long. V was pared by 4 bases and J by 0 bases, with 18 bases between.

The rearrangement uses TRBV14 and TRBJ2-5, with a weak D call TRBD2 (5 bases). Germline V CDR1 and CDR2: SGHDN, FVKESK. CDR3 size: 18 residues. With 0 bases removed from V and 3 bases from J, the gap between germline ends came to 20 bases. The CDR3, as DNA: TGTGCCAGCAGCCAAGAAATCGATAAGAGCGGCGAAAAAGAGACCCAGTACTTC. This encodes CASSQEIDKSGEKETQYF.

The chain is built from TRBV19 and TRBJ1-5; the match to TRBD1 covers 7 bases. The CDR3 consists of 14 residues. V gave up 9 bases and J gave up 4 bases; unmatched junction bases: 9. Germline V gives CDR1 LNHDA, CDR2 SQIVND (reference sequence). In DNA form, the CDR3 reads TGTGCCAGCAACCGGGACAGCGCTAATCAGCCCCAGCATTTT. This codes for CASNRDSANQPQHF.

The chain joins TRBV28 to TRBJ2-3, with D possibly being TRBD2 (5 bases). CDR3 length: 14 residues. The V end lost 7 bases, the J end lost 4 bases, and 15 bases lay between the germline ends. CDR1 is MDHEN and CDR2 is SYDVKM in the germline V gene. CDR3 DNA sequence: TGTGCCAGCACGACCTGGAGTAGCGCAGATACGCAGTATTTT. Protein: CASTTWSSADTQYF.

This chain uses TRBV18 with TRBJ2-1, with 15 positions matching TRBD2. There are 16 residues in the CDR3. Germline CDR1 is KGHSH and CDR2 is LQKENI. J gave up 7 bases and V 3 bases, and 4 bases lay outside the gene matches. CDR3 region: CASSPFGTSGRNEQFF. The CDR3, as DNA: TGTGCCAGCTCACCCTTCGGGACTAGCGGGAGGAATGAGCAGTTCTTC.

The chain is built from TRBV29-1 and TRBJ1-2; 9 bases map to TRBD1. Germline CDR1 SQVTM, CDR2 ANQGSEA. Unmatched junction bases numbered 5, after V lost 2 bases and J lost 7 bases. The CDR3 is 13 residues long. The CDR3 is CSVERQGERGYTF. The CDR3 DNA follows: TGCAGCGTTGAACGACAGGGGGAACGTGGCTACACCTTC. The full variable domain, with the rest looked up from reference TRBV29-1 and TRBJ1-2, is SAVISQKPSRDICQRGTSLTIQCQVDSQVTMMFWYRQQPGQSLTLIATANQGSEATYESGFVIDKFPISRPNLTFSTLTVSNMSPEDSSIYLCSVERQGERGYTFGSGTRLTVV.

The V gene is TRBV28, the J gene TRBJ1-1, with TRBD1 matching 8 bases. The CDR3 has 14 residues. Germline CDR1 reads MDHEN; CDR2 reads SYDVKM. V was pared by 5 bases and J by 4 bases, with 6 bases of the junction left unmatched. The CDR3 DNA sequence: TGTGCCAGCAGTAAACAGGGGACAGGCACTGAAGCTTTCTTT. Its translation: CASSKQGTGTEAFF.

This chain joins TRBV27 and TRBJ1-1, with 8 bases aligning to TRBD1. Germline V gene data show CDR1 as MNHEY and CDR2 as SMNVEV (reference sequence). The CDR3 has 15 residues. The trim removed 0 bases at V and 4 bases at J, leaving 4 bases unmatched. The CDR3 DNA reads TGTGCCAGCAGTTTATCGACCACAGGGGGCACTGAAGCTTTCTTT. Amino acid sequence: CASSLSTTGGTEAFF.

This chain uses TRBV3-1 (or the pseudogene TRBV3-2) with TRBJ2-5, with TRBD2 as a possible D gene (6 bases). Germline CDR1 and CDR2: LGHDT and YNNKEL (reference sequence). This CDR3 spans 15 amino acids. Trimming stripped 4 bases from V and 1 base from J, with 13 bases between. DNA for the CDR3: TGTGCCAGCAGCCTGGGTGGGACTTTCCAAGAGACCCAGTACTTC. Amino acids: CASSLGGTFQETQYF.

The rearrangement joins TRBV28 to TRBJ2-7; D remains ambiguous. The CDR3 totals 15 residues. The germline CDR1 and CDR2 sequences are MDHEN and SYDVKM. The V end lost 4 bases, the J end lost 0 bases, and 13 bases lay between the germline ends. CDR3 region: CASSSGDYSSYEQYF. In nucleotides, the CDR3 is TGTGCCAGCAGTTCCGGTGATTATAGCTCCTACGAGCAGTACTTC.

The chain combines TRBV10-2 with TRBJ1-4, with 9 bases fitting TRBD1. V trimming: 7 bases; J trimming: 7 bases; junction bases outside the gene matches: 4. The CDR3 sequence is 13 residues long. Germline V gene lookup returns CDR1 WSHSY and CDR2 SAAADI. The CDR3 reads CASTGTGSEKLFF. CDR3 nucleotide sequence: TGCGCCAGCACCGGGACAGGGAGTGAAAAACTGTTTTTT.

The rearrangement uses TRBV7-3 and TRBJ1-1; D remains ambiguous. CDR1 SGHTA and CDR2 FQGTGA come from the germline V gene. The CDR3 runs 15 residues. Trimming took 1 base from V and 3 from J, leaving 12 bases between them. CDR3 sequence reads: CASSLIGWRDTEAFF. In DNA form, the CDR3 reads TGTGCCAGCAGCTTAATTGGCTGGCGGGACACTGAAGCTTTCTTT.

The V gene is TRBV2, the J gene TRBJ2-3; D possibly corresponds to TRBD1 (5 bases). The V gene lost 3 bases and the J gene lost 1 base, with 11 bases spanning the gap. The CDR3 contains 15 residues. In germline, CDR1 is SNHLY, CDR2 FYNNEI. DNA for the CDR3: TGTGCCAGCAGTGATAGGGGTCCCCGCACAGATACGCAGTATTTT. Protein product: CASSDRGPRTDTQYF.

The chain links TRBV28 to TRBJ2-5; TRBD1 might be the D (6 bases). This CDR3 is built from 16 residues. Per the germline V gene, CDR1 is MDHEN and CDR2 is SYDVKM. V was clipped by 4 bases and J by 2 bases, with 17 bases between them. CDR3 sequence: CASSSLGGIGQETQYF. CDR3 sequence (DNA): TGTGCCAGCAGTTCCCTAGGGGGAATCGGACAAGAGACCCAGTACTTC.

The chain carries TRBV20-1 and TRBJ1-1, with D perhaps TRBD1 (5 bases). The V and J ends lost 2 bases and 11 bases respectively, with 12 bases between them. Germline-derived CDR1 and CDR2 are DFQATT and SNEGSKA (reference sequence). The CDR3 has 11 residues. In DNA, the CDR3 is TGCAGTGCTAGACCCGGGGGTTATGCTTTCTTT. Its translation: CSARPGGYAFF.

Here the CDR3 reads CASSDGTGGLGDFTGELFF. The CDR3 nucleotides read TGTGCCAGCAGTGACGGGACAGGGGGACTTGGGGATTTCACCGGGGAGCTGTTTTTT. The J gene is TRBJ2-2, the V gene TRBV6-1, with 11 bases fitting TRBD1. The CDR3 sequence is 19 residues long. Germline V gene sequence: CDR1 MNHNS, CDR2 SASEGT. With 3 bases clipped from V and 4 bases from J, the junction kept 13 bases outside the gene matches.